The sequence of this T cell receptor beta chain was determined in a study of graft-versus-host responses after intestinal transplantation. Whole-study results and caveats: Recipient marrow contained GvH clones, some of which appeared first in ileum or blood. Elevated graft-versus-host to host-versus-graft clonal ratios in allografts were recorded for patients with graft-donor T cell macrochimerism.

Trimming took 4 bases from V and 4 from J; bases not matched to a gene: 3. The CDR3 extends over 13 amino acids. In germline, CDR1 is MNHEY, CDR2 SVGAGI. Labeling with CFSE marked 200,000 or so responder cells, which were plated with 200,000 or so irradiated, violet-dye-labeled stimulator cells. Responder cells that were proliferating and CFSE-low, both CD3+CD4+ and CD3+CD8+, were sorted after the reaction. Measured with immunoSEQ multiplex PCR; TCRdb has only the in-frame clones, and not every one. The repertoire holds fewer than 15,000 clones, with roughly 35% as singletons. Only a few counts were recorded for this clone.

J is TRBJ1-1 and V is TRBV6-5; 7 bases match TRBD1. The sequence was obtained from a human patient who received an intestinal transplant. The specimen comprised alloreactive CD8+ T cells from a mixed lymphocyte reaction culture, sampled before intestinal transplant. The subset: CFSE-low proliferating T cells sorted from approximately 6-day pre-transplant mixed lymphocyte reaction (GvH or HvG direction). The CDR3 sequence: CASSWAGGTEAFF. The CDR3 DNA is TGTGCCAGCAGTTGGGCAGGGGGCACTGAAGCTTTCTTT.